This T cell receptor beta chain originates from a study of graft-versus-host responses after intestinal transplantation. Study context: Multivisceral, liver-intestinal, or isolated intestinal grafts were transplanted into recipients. Study-wide results and caveats: Marrow from the recipient contained GvH clones, some of which had appeared first in ileum or blood.

Remarks on this clone: Its matching antigen is unknown.

Sequencing was performed with immunoSEQ multiplex PCR; in TCRdb, only in-frame clones are kept and a portion is missing. There are 110,000 to 150,000 clones in the sample; 80% to 95% occur only once, and about 0.19% lies in the top ten. The CDR3 length is 14 residues. CDR1 is SGHRS and CDR2 is YFSETQ in the germline V gene. The V and J ends lost 7 bases and 5 bases, in that order; junction bases with no gene match: 10. The chain is built from TRBV5-1 and TRBJ2-3; 7 bases line up with TRBD1. The origin of this receptor is a human donor who received an intestinal transplant. Sequenced material: unstimulated CD4+ T cells sorted from spleen or lymph node cells, taken before intestinal transplant. The CDR3 coding sequence is TGCGCCAGCGGAAACAGGGGTCTTTTAGATACGCAGTATTTT. This gives the protein CASGNRGLLDTQYF.